Below are 20 T cell receptor beta chains sequenced from a single sample in a study of T cell changes during pregnancy in multiple sclerosis. Profiling relied on immunoSEQ multiplex PCR, and the TCRdb table lists in-frame clones only, not all of them. The sample records more than 40,000 clones, 85% to 95% being singletons. The source was CD4+ T cells from peripheral blood mononuclear cells, collected in the second trimester of pregnancy. The receptors stem from a female donor with multiple sclerosis, enrolled in a pregnancy study.

This clone appeared once. V and J are TRBV9 and TRBJ1-1; D possibly corresponds to TRBD1 (6 bases). CDR1 is SGDLS and CDR2 is YYNGEE in the germline V gene. The CDR3 totals 12 residues. The V and J ends lost 3 bases and 8 bases respectively, with 11 bases between them. This CDR3 reads CASSGKTGEAFF. The CDR3, as DNA: TGTGCCAGCAGCGGGAAAACAGGGGAAGCTTTCTTT.

The chain is built from TRBV30 and TRBJ1-5; D is ambiguous. From germline, CDR1 is GTSNPN and CDR2 SVGIG (reference sequence). Trimming shortened V by 2 bases and J by 0 bases, and 11 bases separated the two germline ends. This CDR3 spans 15 amino acids. The CDR3, as DNA: TGTGCCTGGAGTCCCGCCGGGAATAGCAATCAGCCCCAGCATTTT. Translation: CAWSPAGNSNQPQHF.

V usage is TRBV6-5 and J usage is TRBJ1-4; TRBD1 might be the D (5 bases). This CDR3 is built from 14 residues. V was clipped by 7 bases and J by 8 bases, with 17 bases between them. CDR1 is MNHEY and CDR2 is SVGAGI in the germline V gene. For the CDR3, the DNA is TGTGCCAGCACCGGGCGGGGGGGGAACGAAAAACTGTTTTTT. Encoded protein: CASTGRGGNEKLFF.

The chain carries TRBV7-6 and TRBJ2-2; the D is unclear. The germline CDR1 and CDR2 sequences are SGHVS and FNYEAQ. Deletions cut 3 bases from V and 1 base from J, with 6 bases between. This CDR3 is 14 amino acids long. The CDR3 DNA follows: TGTGCCAGCAGCTTTTCCCTGAACACCGGGGAGCTGTTTTTT. It specifies CASSFSLNTGELFF. The full variable domain, rest sourced from reference TRBV7-6 and TRBJ2-2, is GAGVSQSPRYKVTKRGQDVALRCDPISGHVSLYWYRQALGQGPEFLTYFNYEAQQDKSGLPNDRFSAERPEGSISTLTIQRTEQRDSAMYRCASSFSLNTGELFFGEGSRLTVL.

The CDR3 here is CSDRGKNTEAFF. The CDR3, as DNA: TGCAGCGACCGGGGGAAGAACACTGAAGCTTTCTTT. This rearrangement joins TRBV29-1 to TRBJ1-1, with a weak D call TRBD1 (5 bases). The CDR3 covers 12 residues. Trimming cost V 7 bases and J 1 base, with 10 bases left between them. Germline lookup yields CDR1 SQVTM and CDR2 ANQGSEA.

The chain employs TRBV14 and TRBJ2-2; D is perhaps TRBD1 (6 bases). Trimming removed 4 bases at V and 4 bases at J, with 16 bases between. Per germline, CDR1 SGHDN and CDR2 FVKESK. CDR3 length: 16 residues. The CDR3, as DNA: TGTGCCAGCAGCCTCAACACAGGGTCAAGCACCGGGGAGCTGTTTTTT. This sequence encodes CASSLNTGSSTGELFF.

The genes are TRBV7-6 and TRBJ2-3; 10 bases line up with TRBD2. Germline V gene data show CDR1 as SGHVS and CDR2 as FNYEAQ. The CDR3 is 15 residues long. Trimming at V came to 1 base and at J to 6 bases, leaving 4 bases not matched to a gene. The CDR3 DNA reads TGTGCCAGCAGCTTAGGAGCGGGGGGGCCTGATACGCAGTATTTT. Its translation: CASSLGAGGPDTQYF.

The rearrangement uses TRBV6-5 and TRBJ1-3; D remains ambiguous. The CDR3 covers 13 residues. CDR1 is MNHEY, CDR2 SVGAGI, per germline. V was trimmed by 11 bases and J by 4 bases, leaving 15 bases between them. The DNA of the CDR3 is TGTGCCGCCATGCGGAGGATGGGAAACACCATATATTTT. The encoded protein is CAAMRRMGNTIYF.

This clone has only a few counts. The chain joins TRBV4-3 to TRBJ1-1; D unclear. The germline gives CDR1 LGHNA, CDR2 YSLEER. The V end lost 1 base, the J end lost 0 bases, and 12 bases lay between the germline ends. The CDR3 has 16 residues. CDR3 nucleotides: TGCGCCAGCAGCCAAGGGAGGGTGGGGATGAACACTGAAGCTTTCTTT. Protein sequence: CASSQGRVGMNTEAFF.

The J gene is TRBJ1-1, the V gene TRBV7-8; D unclear. This CDR3 region has 13 residues. From germline, CDR1 is SGHVS and CDR2 FQNEAQ. The V and J ends lost 1 base and 0 bases respectively, with 3 bases between them. Here the CDR3 reads CASSLVMNTEAFF. The CDR3 DNA reads as TGTGCCAGCAGCTTAGTTATGAACACTGAAGCTTTCTTT.

This clone was detected only once. The V and J genes are TRBV7-2 and TRBJ2-1, with 10 nucleotides matching TRBD2. The junction had 4 bases not matched to a gene; V was cut back by 5 bases and J by 3 bases. The CDR3 has 15 amino acids. Germline loops: CDR1 SGHTA, CDR2 FQGNSA. In nucleotides, the CDR3 is TGTGCCAGCAGCATATTAGCGGGGGGCTACAATGAGCAGTTCTTC. This codes for CASSILAGGYNEQFF. The full variable domain, in which reference TRBV7-2 and TRBJ2-1 provide the parts outside the CDR3, is GAGVSQSPSNKVTEKGKDVELRCDPISGHTALYWYRQSLGQGLEFLIYFQGNSAPDKSGLPSDRFSAERTGGSVSTLTIQRTQQEDSAVYLCASSILAGGYNEQFFGPGTRLTVL.

The chain joins TRBV19 to TRBJ2-3, with a weak D call TRBD1 (5 bases). The CDR3 covers 15 residues. V lost 8 bases and J 4 bases, leaving 19 bases between the germline ends. The germline V gene encodes CDR1 LNHDA and CDR2 SQIVND (reference sequence). This CDR3 is CASRNLSRVSDTQYF. In DNA form, the CDR3 reads TGTGCCAGTCGTAACTTATCCAGGGTTTCAGATACGCAGTATTTT.

This clone came up once. The chain employs TRBV18 and TRBJ1-1, with D tentatively TRBD1 (6 bases). The CDR3 covers 14 residues. V lost 3 bases, J lost 0 bases, and 8 bases lay in between. Germline lookup yields CDR1 KGHSH and CDR2 LQKENI. CDR3 DNA sequence: TGTGCCAGCTCACCGGGACATATGAACACTGAAGCTTTCTTT. Its protein product is CASSPGHMNTEAFF.

The chain has TRBV7-2 and TRBJ1-5; D unresolved. V lost 5 bases and J 9 bases, leaving 14 bases between the germline ends. The germline CDR1 and CDR2 sequences are SGHTA and FQGNSA. The CDR3 consists of 13 residues. CDR3 sequence: CASSPMADRPQHF. The CDR3 DNA sequence: TGTGCCAGCAGCCCAATGGCGGATCGGCCCCAGCATTTT.

The DNA for the CDR3 is TGTGCCAGCAGTGAGCTAATACGGGGCACCATATATTTT. Protein: CASSELIRGTIYF. This chain connects TRBV6-5 to TRBJ1-3; unclear D gene. Trimming cost V 5 bases and J 9 bases, with 14 bases left between them. The CDR3 runs to 13 residues. Germline values: CDR1 MNHEY, CDR2 SVGAGI.

The chain combines TRBV5-4 with TRBJ1-2; D call uncertain. This CDR3 region has 16 residues. Trimming took 0 bases from V and 4 from J, leaving 16 bases between them. In germline, CDR1 is SGHNT, CDR2 YYREEE (reference sequence). The CDR3 here is CASSLAVWAERYGYTF. The CDR3 nucleotides read TGTGCCAGCAGCTTGGCGGTTTGGGCCGAACGCTATGGCTACACCTTC.

The V call is TRBV7-3, the J call TRBJ1-1; 10 bases align to TRBD1. CDR3 length: 16 amino acids. Germline CDR1 reads SGHTA; CDR2 reads FQGTGA. J was trimmed by 4 bases and V by 7 bases; bases with no gene match: 12. This CDR3 reads CASKEGQGSWGTEAFF. The DNA for the CDR3 is TGTGCCAGCAAGGAGGGACAGGGGTCGTGGGGCACTGAAGCTTTCTTT.

The chain links TRBV7-9 to TRBJ2-2, with TRBD2 identical over 10 bases. The V gene end was trimmed by 3 bases and the J gene end by 5 bases; junction bases not matched to a gene: 6. CDR1 is SEHNR, CDR2 FQNEAQ, per germline (reference sequence). There are 16 residues in the CDR3. The CDR3 DNA follows: TGTGCCAGCAGCTTCTTAGCGGGGGGCGTAACCGGGGAGCTGTTTTTT. Amino acid sequence: CASSFLAGGVTGELFF.

V is TRBV9 and J is TRBJ2-5, with TRBD2 matching over 8 bases. The J segment lost 7 bases and the V segment lost 3 bases, leaving 17 bases of the junction unmatched. CDR1 and CDR2 from the germline V gene are SGDLS and YYNGEE. The CDR3 is 17 amino acids. This chain's CDR3 is CASSASTSGVYAGTQYF. The CDR3 DNA follows: TGTGCCAGCAGCGCAAGTACTAGCGGCGTTTATGCTGGGACCCAGTACTTC.

As to this clone: The junction does not match germline at one end; this may be a read error. The chain recombines TRBV30 with TRBJ2-1; D assignment may be TRBD1 or TRBD2 (5 bases each). The germline V gene has CDR1 GTSNPN and CDR2 SVGIG (reference sequence). The CDR3 is 12 residues long. CDR3 nucleotides: TGTGCCGGGAGCCATTTAGGGGTTGAGCAGTTCTTC. This translates into CAGSHLGVEQFF.